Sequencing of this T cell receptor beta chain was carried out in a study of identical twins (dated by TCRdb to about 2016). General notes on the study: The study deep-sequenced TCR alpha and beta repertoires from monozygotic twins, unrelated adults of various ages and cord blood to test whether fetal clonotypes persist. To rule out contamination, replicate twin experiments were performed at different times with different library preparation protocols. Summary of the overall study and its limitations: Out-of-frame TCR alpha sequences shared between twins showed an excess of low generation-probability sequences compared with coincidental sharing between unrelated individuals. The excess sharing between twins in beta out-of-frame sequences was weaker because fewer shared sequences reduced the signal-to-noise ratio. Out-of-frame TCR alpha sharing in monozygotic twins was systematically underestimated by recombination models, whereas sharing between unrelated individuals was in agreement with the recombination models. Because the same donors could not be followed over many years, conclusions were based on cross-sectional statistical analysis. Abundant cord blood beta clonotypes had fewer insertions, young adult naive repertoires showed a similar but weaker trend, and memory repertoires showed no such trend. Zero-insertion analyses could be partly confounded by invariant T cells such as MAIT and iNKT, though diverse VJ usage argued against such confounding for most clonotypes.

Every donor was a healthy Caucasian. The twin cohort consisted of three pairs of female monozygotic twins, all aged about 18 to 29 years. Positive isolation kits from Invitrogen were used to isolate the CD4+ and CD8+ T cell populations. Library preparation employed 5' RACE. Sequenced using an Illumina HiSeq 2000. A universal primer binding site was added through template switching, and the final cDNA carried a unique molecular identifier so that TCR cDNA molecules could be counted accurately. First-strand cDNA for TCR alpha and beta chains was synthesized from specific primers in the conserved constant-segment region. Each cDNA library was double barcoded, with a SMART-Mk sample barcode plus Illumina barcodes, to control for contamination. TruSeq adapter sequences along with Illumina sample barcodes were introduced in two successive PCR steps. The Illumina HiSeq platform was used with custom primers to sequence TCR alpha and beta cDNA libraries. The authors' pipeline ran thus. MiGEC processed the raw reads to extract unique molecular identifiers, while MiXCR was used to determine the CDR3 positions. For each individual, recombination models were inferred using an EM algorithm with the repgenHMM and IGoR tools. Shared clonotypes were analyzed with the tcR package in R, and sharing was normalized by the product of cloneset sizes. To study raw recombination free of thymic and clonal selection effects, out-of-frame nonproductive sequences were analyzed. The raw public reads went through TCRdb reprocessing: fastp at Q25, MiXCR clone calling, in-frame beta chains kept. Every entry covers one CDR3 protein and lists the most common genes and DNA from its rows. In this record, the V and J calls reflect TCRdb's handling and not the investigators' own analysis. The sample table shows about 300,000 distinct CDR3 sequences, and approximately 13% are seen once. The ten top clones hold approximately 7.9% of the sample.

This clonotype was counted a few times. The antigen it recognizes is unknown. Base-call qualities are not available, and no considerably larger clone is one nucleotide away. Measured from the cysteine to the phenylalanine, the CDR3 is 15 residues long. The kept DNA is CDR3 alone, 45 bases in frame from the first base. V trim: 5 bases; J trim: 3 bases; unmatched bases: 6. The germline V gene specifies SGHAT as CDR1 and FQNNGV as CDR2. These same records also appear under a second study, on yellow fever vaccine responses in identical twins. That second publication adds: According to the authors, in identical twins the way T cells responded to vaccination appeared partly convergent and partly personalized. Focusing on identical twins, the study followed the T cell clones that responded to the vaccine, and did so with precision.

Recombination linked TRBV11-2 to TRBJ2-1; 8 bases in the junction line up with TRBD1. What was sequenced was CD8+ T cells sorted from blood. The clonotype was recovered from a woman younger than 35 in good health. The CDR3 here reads CASSPTGGFYNEQFF. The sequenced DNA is TGTGCCAGCAGCCCCACAGGGGGTTTCTACAATGAGCAGTTCTTC.